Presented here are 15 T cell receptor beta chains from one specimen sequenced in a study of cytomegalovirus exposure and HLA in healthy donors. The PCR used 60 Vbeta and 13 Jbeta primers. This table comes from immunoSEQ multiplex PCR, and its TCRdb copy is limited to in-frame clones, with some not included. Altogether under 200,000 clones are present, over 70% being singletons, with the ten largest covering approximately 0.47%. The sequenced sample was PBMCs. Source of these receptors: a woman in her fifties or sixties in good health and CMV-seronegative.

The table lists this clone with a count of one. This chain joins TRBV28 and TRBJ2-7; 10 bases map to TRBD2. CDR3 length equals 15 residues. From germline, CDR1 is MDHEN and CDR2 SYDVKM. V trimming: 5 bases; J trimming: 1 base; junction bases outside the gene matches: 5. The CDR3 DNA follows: TGTGCCAGCAGTGTAGCGGGAGGTTGGTCCTACGAGCAGTACTTC. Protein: CASSVAGGWSYEQYF.

Here the CDR3 reads CASSLTDTYEQYF. CDR3 coding DNA: TGCGCCAGCAGCTTGACAGATACCTACGAGCAGTACTTC. V and J are TRBV5-1 and TRBJ2-7, with D hard to call. V was clipped by 1 base and J by 2 bases, with 7 bases between them. The CDR3 length is 13 residues. CDR1 and CDR2 from the germline V gene are SGHRS and YFSETQ.

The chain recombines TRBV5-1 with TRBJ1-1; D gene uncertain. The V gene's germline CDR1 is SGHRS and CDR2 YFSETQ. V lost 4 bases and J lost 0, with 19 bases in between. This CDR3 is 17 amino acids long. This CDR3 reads CASSRTRSTDMNTEAFF. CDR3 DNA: TGCGCCAGCAGCCGGACTCGCTCGACCGATATGAACACTGAAGCTTTCTTT. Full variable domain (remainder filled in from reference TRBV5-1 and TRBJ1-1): KAGVTQTPRYLIKTRGQQVTLSCSPISGHRSVSWYQQTPGQGLQFLFEYFSETQRNKGNFPGRFSGRQFSNSRSEMNVSTLELGDSALYLCASSRTRSTDMNTEAFFGQGTRLTVV.

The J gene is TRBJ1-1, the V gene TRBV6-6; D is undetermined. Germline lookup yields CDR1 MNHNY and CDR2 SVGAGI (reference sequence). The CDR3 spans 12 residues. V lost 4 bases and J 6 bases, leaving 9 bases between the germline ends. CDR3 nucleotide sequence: TGTGCCAGCAGTTTAACTTCGTCTGAAGCTTTCTTT. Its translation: CASSLTSSEAFF.

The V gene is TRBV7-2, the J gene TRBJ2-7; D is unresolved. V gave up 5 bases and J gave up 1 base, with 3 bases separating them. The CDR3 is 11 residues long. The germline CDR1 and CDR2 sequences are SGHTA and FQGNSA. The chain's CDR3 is CASSLSYEQYF. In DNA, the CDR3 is TGTGCCAGCAGCCTTTCCTACGAGCAGTACTTC.

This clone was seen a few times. CDR3 protein: CASSPLAGSSYNEQFF. The CDR3 DNA reads as TGTGCCAGCTCACCGCTAGCGGGGAGCTCCTACAATGAGCAGTTCTTC. The chain employs TRBV18 and TRBJ2-1, with 9 bases that match TRBD2. Germline assignment: CDR1 KGHSH and CDR2 LQKENI. There are 16 residues in the CDR3. Unmatched junction bases numbered 3, after V lost 3 bases and J lost 0 bases.

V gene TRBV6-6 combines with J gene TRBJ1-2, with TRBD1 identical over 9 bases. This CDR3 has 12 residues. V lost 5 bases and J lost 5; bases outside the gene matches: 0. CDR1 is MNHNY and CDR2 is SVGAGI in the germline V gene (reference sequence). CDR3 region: CASSGTGYGYTF. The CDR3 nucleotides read TGTGCCAGCAGTGGGACAGGGTATGGCTACACCTTC.

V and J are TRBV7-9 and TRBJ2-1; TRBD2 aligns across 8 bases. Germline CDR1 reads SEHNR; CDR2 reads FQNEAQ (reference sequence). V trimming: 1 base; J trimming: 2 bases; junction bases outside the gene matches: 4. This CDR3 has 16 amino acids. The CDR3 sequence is CASSLGGLGAYNEQFF. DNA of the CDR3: TGTGCCAGCAGCTTAGGGGGACTAGGGGCCTACAATGAGCAGTTCTTC. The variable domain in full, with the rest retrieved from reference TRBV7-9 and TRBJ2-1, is DTGVSQNPRHKITKRGQNVTFRCDPISEHNRLYWYRQTLGQGPEFLTYFQNEAQLEKSRLLSDRFSAERPKGSFSTLEIQRTEQGDSAMYLCASSLGGLGAYNEQFFGPGTRLTVL.

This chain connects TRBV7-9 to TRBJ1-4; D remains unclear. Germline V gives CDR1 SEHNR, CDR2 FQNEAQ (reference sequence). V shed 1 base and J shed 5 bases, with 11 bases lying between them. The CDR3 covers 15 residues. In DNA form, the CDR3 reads TGTGCCAGCAGCTTAGAAATTGGAGGGAATGAAAAACTGTTTTTT. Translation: CASSLEIGGNEKLFF.

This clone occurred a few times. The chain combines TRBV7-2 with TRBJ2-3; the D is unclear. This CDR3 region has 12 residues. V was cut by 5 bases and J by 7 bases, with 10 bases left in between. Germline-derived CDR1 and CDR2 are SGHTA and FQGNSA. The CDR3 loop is CASSLNRNTQYF. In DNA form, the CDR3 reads TGTGCCAGCAGCCTAAATCGAAATACGCAGTATTTT.

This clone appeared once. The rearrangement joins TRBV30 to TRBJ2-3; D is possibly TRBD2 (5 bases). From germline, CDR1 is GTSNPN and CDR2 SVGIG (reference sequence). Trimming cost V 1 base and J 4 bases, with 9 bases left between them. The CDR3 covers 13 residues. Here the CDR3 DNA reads TGTGCCTGGAGTGGTATAGCGCCAGATACGCAGTATTTT. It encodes CAWSGIAPDTQYF.

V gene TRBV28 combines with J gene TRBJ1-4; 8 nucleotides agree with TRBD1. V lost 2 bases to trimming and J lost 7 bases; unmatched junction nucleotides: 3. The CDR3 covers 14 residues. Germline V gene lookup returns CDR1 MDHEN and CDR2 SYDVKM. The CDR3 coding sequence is TGTGCCAGCAGTTTAACAGGGGGGGGTGAAAAACTGTTTTTT. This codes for CASSLTGGGEKLFF.

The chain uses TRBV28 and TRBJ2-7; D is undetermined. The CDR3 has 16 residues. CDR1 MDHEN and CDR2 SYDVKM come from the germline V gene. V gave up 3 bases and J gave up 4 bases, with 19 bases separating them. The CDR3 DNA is TGTGCCAGCAGTTTTAATCTGAGACAAAGGCTATACGAGCAGTACTTC. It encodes CASSFNLRQRLYEQYF.

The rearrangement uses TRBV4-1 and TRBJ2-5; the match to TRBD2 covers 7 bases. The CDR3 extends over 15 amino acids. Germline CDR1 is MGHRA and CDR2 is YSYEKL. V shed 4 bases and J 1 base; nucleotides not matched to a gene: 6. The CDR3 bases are TGCGCCAGCAGCCCGCTCGGCGGGGGCCAAGAGACCCAGTACTTC. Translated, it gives CASSPLGGGQETQYF.

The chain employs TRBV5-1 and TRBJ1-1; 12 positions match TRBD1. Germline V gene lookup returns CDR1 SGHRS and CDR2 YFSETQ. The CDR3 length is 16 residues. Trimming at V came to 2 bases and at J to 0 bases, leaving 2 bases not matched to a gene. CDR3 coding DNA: TGCGCCAGCAGCTTAGGGACAGGGGGCATGAACACTGAAGCTTTCTTT. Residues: CASSLGTGGMNTEAFF.